This paragraph reports one TCR beta chain. Its antigen is undetermined. With 1 base removed from V and 5 bases from J, the gap between germline ends came to 8 bases. The CDR3 runs 14 residues. The germline V gene has CDR1 SGHTA and CDR2 FQGNSA. Sequencing was performed with immunoSEQ multiplex PCR; in TCRdb, only in-frame clones are kept and a portion is missing. Seen here are 30,000 to 45,000 clones, about nine tenths observed once, and the top ten hold about 4.3%. The data are from a study of OX40 agonist ivuxolimab in advanced cancers. Overall study: The patients' treatment was ivuxolimab, an agonistic anti-OX40 (CD134) antibody. Subjects had a mean age of roughly 60 years, with a range of 23 to 79; almost 85% were male.

Study results and limitations: CD8+ T cells (on average) carried more expanded clones than CD4+ T cells. CD4+ and CD8+ blood T cells expanded clonally by week 6 at 0.1 to 3.0 mg/kg.

The chain carries TRBV7-2 and TRBJ1-4; D may be TRBD1 (5 bases). The sequence was obtained from an adult with an advanced solid tumor such as melanoma, head and neck, liver or kidney cancer. The source was CD4+ or CD8+ T cells sorted from blood, collected in a trial of the OX40 agonist ivuxolimab. The CDR3 here is CASSLGWGNEKLFF. For the CDR3, the DNA is TGTGCCAGCAGCTTAGGATGGGGCAATGAAAAACTGTTTTTT.